The 22 T cell receptor beta chains listed next were all sequenced from one sample in a study of molecular identifiers for immune sequencing clone quantification. In TCRdb, the PCR reads were re-called with MiXCR into one record per CDR3 protein. The data hold 400,000 to 600,000 distinct CDR3 sequences, with about 20% observed a single time. Sample: naive CD8+ T cells from blood, with Jurkat cell RNA spiked in. Subset: FACS-sorted CD8+CD4-CCR7+CD45RA+ naive T cells. The source of these receptors is a human donor in good health. Some libraries in this study had Jurkat cell RNA spiked in.

The sample holds a few counts of this clonotype. The genes are TRBV7-9 and TRBJ2-7; a weak D match, TRBD1 (6 bases). The V gene's germline CDR1 is SEHNR and CDR2 FQNEAQ (reference sequence). The V end lost 4 bases, the J end lost 2 bases, and 15 bases lay between the germline ends. CDR3 length equals 15 residues. CDR3 in amino acids: CASSSNYRVAYEQYF. The CDR3 nucleotides read TGTGCCAGCAGCTCCAATTACAGGGTGGCCTACGAGCAGTACTTC.

This clonotype was counted ten times or more. The chain recombines TRBV4-1 with TRBJ2-7; no clear D. The CDR3 loop spans 13 amino acids. V was cut by 1 base and J by 7 bases, with 11 bases left in between. Germline V gene data show CDR1 as MGHRA and CDR2 as YSYEKL. For the CDR3, the DNA is TGCGCCAGCAGCCAAGTTAAGGGCGTAGAGCAGTACTTC. This translates into CASSQVKGVEQYF.

V gene TRBV27 combines with J gene TRBJ2-2; D call uncertain. Trimming shortened V by 5 bases and J by 1 base, and 14 bases separated the two germline ends. The CDR3 runs 16 residues. Per germline, CDR1 MNHEY and CDR2 SMNVEV (reference sequence). The CDR3 DNA is TGTGCCAGCAGTCCCCTTTATACCAGGAACACCGGGGAGCTGTTTTTT. This encodes CASSPLYTRNTGELFF.

This sequence joins TRBV4-3 and TRBJ2-1; D unclear. Germline CDR1 reads LGHNA; CDR2 reads YSLEER. The CDR3 contains 15 residues. Trimming left V 0 bases short and J 2 bases short, with 8 bases between. This chain's CDR3 is CASSQDPVPYNEQFF. In DNA, the CDR3 is TGCGCCAGCAGCCAAGATCCGGTCCCCTACAATGAGCAGTTCTTC.

The chain carries TRBV12-3 or TRBV12-4 and TRBJ2-1; TRBD2 matches at 9 bases. This CDR3 comprises 17 residues. J gave up 8 bases and V 2 bases, and 13 bases lay outside the gene matches. CDR3 residues: CASSLTPALAGADEQFF. As DNA, the CDR3 is TGTGCCAGCAGTTTAACCCCAGCGTTAGCGGGAGCTGATGAGCAGTTCTTC.

The V gene is TRBV27, the J gene TRBJ2-3; 7 nucleotides align to TRBD2. This CDR3 region has 17 residues. V was pared by 3 bases and J by 4 bases, with 13 bases of the junction left unmatched. Germline V gene lookup returns CDR1 MNHEY and CDR2 SMNVEV (reference sequence). The CDR3 region has the DNA TGTGCCAGCAGTTTGACCCACGTGTCTCGGGGGGCAGATACGCAGTATTTT. Residues: CASSLTHVSRGADTQYF.

The chain uses TRBV4-1 and TRBJ1-6; TRBD1 is a possible D gene (5 bases). V was cut by 2 bases and J by 4 bases, with 9 bases left in between. The V gene's germline CDR1 is MGHRA and CDR2 YSYEKL. This CDR3 region has 15 residues. CDR3 amino acids: CASSQQGRYNSPLHF. The CDR3 nucleotides are TGCGCCAGCAGCCAACAGGGACGGTATAATTCACCCCTCCACTTT.

The chain combines TRBV27 with TRBJ2-5; possibly TRBD2 for D (5 bases). V was clipped by 7 bases and J by 1 base, with 16 bases between them. The CDR3 sequence is 15 residues long. Germline values: CDR1 MNHEY, CDR2 SMNVEV (reference sequence). The CDR3 bases are TGTGCCAGCAAACTCACAACTAGTCCCCAAGAGACCCAGTACTTC. Amino acids: CASKLTTSPQETQYF.

In its sample, this clonotype was seen a few times. The chain combines TRBV20-1 with TRBJ2-7; perhaps TRBD1 as D (6 bases). Germline V gene lookup returns CDR1 DFQATT and CDR2 SNEGSKA (reference sequence). The CDR3 is 15 amino acids. Deletions cut 6 bases from V and 2 bases from J, with 20 bases between. The CDR3 protein is CSASHRQVITYEQYF. CDR3 bases: TGCAGTGCATCGCATAGACAGGTGATAACCTACGAGCAGTACTTC.

This clonotype came up a few times. The J gene is TRBJ2-7, the V gene TRBV2, with TRBD1 identical over 7 bases. The CDR3 covers 15 residues. V lost 3 bases to trimming and J lost 1 base; unmatched junction nucleotides: 6. Germline V lookup: CDR1 SNHLY, CDR2 FYNNEI. CDR3 region: CASSEYPGGSYEQYF. In DNA, the CDR3 is TGTGCCAGCAGTGAGTACCCAGGGGGTTCCTACGAGCAGTACTTC. Full variable domain (outside the CDR3, taken from reference TRBV2 and TRBJ2-7): EPEVTQTPSHQVTQMGQEVILRCVPISNHLYFYWYRQILGQKVEFLVSFYNNEISEKSEIFDDQFSVERPDGSNFTLKIRSTKLEDSAMYFCASSEYPGGSYEQYFGPGTRLTVT.

The V call is TRBV19, the J call TRBJ2-7; 7 bases map to TRBD2. V shed 4 bases, J shed 3 bases, and the junction held 6 bases outside the gene matches. Germline V gene lookup returns CDR1 LNHDA and CDR2 SQIVND (reference sequence). The CDR3 is 14 residues long. As DNA, the CDR3 is TGTGCCAGTAGTAATGGAGCGGGATACTACGAGCAGTACTTC. Its translation: CASSNGAGYYEQYF.

Concerning this clonotype itself: At one end, the junction sequence differs from germline, possibly due to a read error. V and J are TRBV6-2 or TRBV6-3 and TRBJ1-3, with D unresolved. This CDR3 is built from 16 residues. CDR1 is MNHEY, CDR2 SVGEGT, per germline. The CDR3, as DNA: TGTGCCAGCAGTCCGGTCCGGTTATCATCTGGAAACACCTTATATTTT. As protein: CASSPVRLSSGNTLYF.

In its sample, this clonotype was seen a few times. This chain links TRBV20-1 with TRBJ2-7; a weak D match, TRBD2 (6 bases). Germline CDR1 is DFQATT and CDR2 is SNEGSKA (reference sequence). V gave up 3 bases and J gave up 3 bases, with 12 bases separating them. The CDR3 sequence is 13 residues long. The chain's CDR3 is CSAREGWGYEQYF. CDR3 bases: TGCAGTGCTAGGGAGGGTTGGGGCTACGAGCAGTACTTC.

This clonotype has just a few counts. This chain joins TRBV7-9 and TRBJ2-7, with TRBD2 matching over 8 bases. Germline CDR1 reads SEHNR; CDR2 reads FQNEAQ (reference sequence). The CDR3 covers 13 residues. The V segment lost 6 bases and the J segment 5 bases; nucleotides outside the gene matches: 6. CDR3 coding DNA: TGTGCCAGCAGATCCGGGACTAGTCACGAGCAGTACTTC. It yields the protein CASRSGTSHEQYF.

To note about this clonotype: A single base separates this from a much larger clone, so it may be a read error. The rearrangement joins TRBV7-2 to TRBJ2-1, with TRBD2 as a possible D gene (5 bases). Germline CDR1 reads SGHTA; CDR2 reads FQGNSA. V shed 1 base and J shed 3 bases, with 10 bases lying between them. This CDR3 is built from 15 residues. The CDR3 region is CASSLESGDYNEQFF. The CDR3 coding sequence is TGTGCCAGCAGCTTAGAGAGCGGCGACTACAATGAGCAGTTCTTC.

This clonotype was picked up many times. This chain links TRBV7-2 with TRBJ2-7, with 7 positions matching TRBD1. V gave up 4 bases and J gave up 7 bases; unmatched junction bases: 16. The CDR3 has 16 amino acids. Germline V lookup: CDR1 SGHTA, CDR2 FQGNSA. For the CDR3, the DNA is TGTGCCAGCAGCTCAGACAGGGCTCACCGGTCTGAAGAGCAGTACTTC. Translation gives CASSSDRAHRSEEQYF.

This clonotype was picked up many times. The chain joins TRBV24-1 to TRBJ2-5, with a tentative D call TRBD2 (6 bases). With 7 bases removed from V and 5 bases from J, the gap between germline ends came to 13 bases. CDR1 and CDR2 from the germline V gene are KGHDR and SFDVKD. The CDR3 length is 13 residues. The CDR3 DNA reads as TGTGCCACCAGGGGACGGCGGGATGAGACCCAGTACTTC. Translated, it gives CATRGRRDETQYF.

The J gene is TRBJ2-7, the V gene TRBV6-2 or TRBV6-3; D unclear. CDR3 length: 14 residues. Germline lookup yields CDR1 MNHEY and CDR2 SVGEGT. Between the trimmed V and J ends, which lost 5 bases and 0 bases, there was a span of 11 bases. CDR3 loop: CASSPRHSSYEQYF. The CDR3 nucleotides read TGTGCCAGCAGTCCACGGCACAGCTCCTACGAGCAGTACTTC.

This clonotype was recorded a few times. This sequence joins TRBV12-5 and TRBJ2-3; D is perhaps TRBD1 (5 bases). Germline lookup yields CDR1 LGHNT and CDR2 FRNRAP. The CDR3 has 15 residues. V shed 11 bases and J shed 2 bases, with 20 bases lying between them. CDR3: CASDLGAAYTDTQYF. The CDR3 nucleotides read TGTGCTTCCGACCTAGGGGCAGCATACACAGATACGCAGTATTTT.

This clonotype was recorded many times. J is TRBJ2-3 and V is TRBV29-1, with TRBD2 matching over 11 bases. V shed 4 bases, J shed 2 bases, and the junction held 5 bases outside the gene matches. Germline loops: CDR1 SQVTM, CDR2 ANQGSEA. The CDR3 runs 15 residues. CDR3: CSVAGTSGFTDTQYF. The CDR3 region has the DNA TGCAGCGTTGCAGGGACTAGCGGATTCACAGATACGCAGTATTTT.

For this clonotype: A much larger clonotype is one base distant, so this may be a read error. The chain links TRBV20-1 to TRBJ2-7, with TRBD2 matching 8 bases. There are 15 residues in the CDR3. Germline lookup yields CDR1 DFQATT and CDR2 SNEGSKA (reference sequence). The CDR3 sequence: CSALPLAESSHEQYF. The CDR3 nucleotides read TGCAGTGCTCTACCACTAGCGGAGAGCTCCCACGAGCAGTACTTC.

V and J are TRBV2 and TRBJ2-7; the match to TRBD2 covers 7 bases. The CDR3 loop spans 12 amino acids. Losses at the gene ends were 6 bases for V and 5 bases for J; bases not matched to a gene: 4. Germline lookup yields CDR1 SNHLY and CDR2 FYNNEI. The CDR3 here is CASSGGSHEQYF. The CDR3 DNA follows: TGTGCCAGCAGCGGCGGGAGTCACGAGCAGTACTTC.